These 26 T cell receptor beta chains were sequenced from one sample in a study of tumor-infiltrating lymphocytes in primary liver carcinoma. Unsorted bulk tissue of about 20-31 mg yielded co-extracted RNA and DNA. From 500 ng of total RNA, TCR beta-specific cDNA was reverse-transcribed using a constant-region primer. What produced the TCR beta libraries was three nested multiplex PCR rounds using slightly modified ARM-PCR. Forward primers for TRBV1-TRBV30 and a C-beta reverse primer served the first two PCR rounds, at roughly 10 cycles each. One entry per CDR3 protein results from TCRdb running MiXCR on the multiplex PCR reads. This table holds roughly 40,000 distinct CDR3 sequences, 75% found once. The sequencing input was tumor-adjacent normal liver tissue. The receptors stem from a woman aged 25-40 years with primary liver carcinoma and hepatitis B virus infection.

Regarding this clonotype: The germline gene is not matched at one end of the junction; a read error may be the cause. The chain has TRBV29-1 and TRBJ2-2; D is possibly TRBD2 (5 bases). This CDR3 region has 13 residues. CDR1 and CDR2 (germline): SQVTM, ANQGSEA. The CDR3: CSARMDLTGELFF. The DNA of the CDR3 is TGCAGCGCACGTATGGACTTGACCGGGGAGCTGTTTTTC.

On this clonotype itself: The junction departs from germline at one end; a sequencing error may be responsible. This chain connects TRBV12-3 or TRBV12-4 to TRBJ2-5; no reliable D call. The CDR3 sequence is 13 residues long. The chain's CDR3 is CASNLGYQETQYF. The CDR3 DNA follows: TGTGCTAGCAACCTCGGGTACCAGGAGACCCAGTACTTC.

Note on this clonotype: The junction and the germline gene differ at one end; a read error may be behind it. The V call is TRBV11-2, the J call TRBJ2-5; D unclear. There are 15 residues in the CDR3. Germline values: CDR1 SGHAT, CDR2 FQNNGV. For the CDR3, the DNA is TGTACCAGCAGCTTTTTGATCACAGCCGCTGAGACCCAGTACTTC. Encoded protein: CTSSFLITAAETQYF.

To note about this clonotype: One junction end does not reproduce the germline sequence, and a read error may be involved. The chain joins TRBV5-6 to TRBJ2-1, with 9 bases matching TRBD1. Germline-derived CDR1 and CDR2 are SGHDT and YYEEEE. This CDR3 is built from 16 residues. The CDR3 spells CASSLTGQGSYNEKFF. The CDR3 coding sequence is TGTGCCAGCAGCTTGACGGGACAGGGCTCCTACAATGAGAAGTTCTTC.

The gene calls are TRBV20-1 and TRBJ2-5; 13 positions match TRBD2. The CDR3 has 15 amino acids. The germline V gene has CDR1 DFQATT and CDR2 SNEGSKA (reference sequence). Germline trimming cut 7 bases from V and 3 bases from J; bases unmatched to any gene: 8. In DNA form, the CDR3 reads TGCAGTGGGACCCTAGGACTAGCGGGAGAAGAGACCCAGTACTTC. This sequence encodes CSGTLGLAGEETQYF.

On this clonotype itself: A junction end diverges from the germline sequence, so it may reflect a read error. This rearrangement joins TRBV5-5 to TRBJ1-5; 10 bases are shared with TRBD1. The V gene's germline CDR1 is SGHKS and CDR2 YYEKEE (reference sequence). The CDR3 sequence is 15 residues long. For the CDR3, the DNA is TGTGTCAGCAGACAGGACAGGGGGATTCATCAGCCCCAGCATTTT. It codes for CVSRQDRGIHQPQHF. Filled out from reference TRBV5-5 and TRBJ1-5, the complete variable domain reads DAGVTQSPTHLIKTRGQQVTLRCSPISGHKSVSWYQQVLGQGPQFIFQYYEKEERGRGNFPDRFSARQFPNYSSELNVNALLLGDSALYLCVSRQDRGIHQPQHFGDGTRLSIL.

For this clonotype: An end of the junction does not agree with germline; a read error may underlie this. The J gene is TRBJ2-5, the V gene TRBV11-2; the D is unclear. CDR3 length equals 17 residues. CDR1 is SGHAT and CDR2 is FQNNGV in the germline V gene. The CDR3 loop reads CASSHGGTDGYQETHYF. The CDR3, as DNA: TGTGCCAGCAGCCACGGTGGAACGGATGGGTACCAAGAGACCCATTACTTC.

About this clonotype: One junction end disagrees with the germline gene, perhaps due to a read error. The chain recombines TRBV28 with TRBJ2-7; D may be TRBD1 (5 bases). Germline V gene lookup returns CDR1 MDHEN and CDR2 SYDVKM. The CDR3 totals 12 residues. CDR3 loop: CASGQGMDKQYF. CDR3 DNA sequence: TGTGCCAGCGGTCAGGGAATGGACAAGCAATACTTC.

For this clonotype: Germline and junction disagree at one end, which may indicate a read error. The chain carries TRBV12-3 or TRBV12-4 and TRBJ2-1; 7 bases are shared with TRBD2. This CDR3 comprises 14 residues. The CDR3 sequence: CARSLMGGPSVQFF. DNA for the CDR3: TGTGCCAGGAGTTTAATGGGAGGGCCCAGTGTGCAGTTCTTC.

Concerning this clonotype itself: Because it lacks the conserved phenylalanine or tryptophan at the end, this CDR3 is likely a read error. The gene calls are TRBV10-2 and TRBJ2-1; 7 bases match TRBD1. The CDR3 contains 13 residues. The germline V gene encodes CDR1 WSHSY and CDR2 SAAADI. The CDR3 loop is CTSKSGQNYEQFL. The CDR3 DNA is TGCACCAGCAAGTCGGGACAGAACTATGAGCAGTTCTTA.

A remark on this clonotype: Relative to the germline gene, one junction end is altered; a read error may explain this. This rearrangement joins TRBV11-3 to TRBJ2-3; 8 bases fit TRBD2. The length of the CDR3 is 19 residues. CDR1 is SGHNT and CDR2 is YENEEA in the germline V gene. CDR3 in amino acids: CASNLGFGAGAGGTDMQYF. CDR3 sequence (DNA): TGTGCCAGCAACTTAGGTTTTGGAGCGGGAGCCGGAGGCACAGATATGCAGTATTTT.

With regard to this clonotype: Germline is not matched at one junction end, which may reflect a read error. This chain connects TRBV11-2 to TRBJ2-5, with D perhaps TRBD1 or TRBD2 (7 bases each). Germline CDR1 reads SGHAT; CDR2 reads FQNNGV. This CDR3 comprises 17 residues. For the CDR3, the DNA is TGTCCCAGCAGCTTAACTCCAGGGGGGGTTCACCAAGTGACCCAGTACTTC. Amino acids: CPSSLTPGGVHQVTQYF.

Note on this clonotype: The junction differs from germline at one of its ends, possibly a read error. The chain uses TRBV6-6 and TRBJ2-2; TRBD1 agrees at 7 bases. This CDR3 contains 19 residues. Germline assignment: CDR1 MNHNY and CDR2 SVGAGI (reference sequence). CDR3 bases: TGTGCCAGCAGTTTGGAGGACCCCCTGAGACAGGGTGGTACCGGGGAGCTATTTTTT. It encodes CASSLEDPLRQGGTGELFF.

Details on this clonotype: A junction end diverges from the germline sequence, so it may reflect a read error. This chain uses TRBV11-1 with TRBJ2-7, with unresolved D. Per germline, CDR1 SGHAT and CDR2 FQDESV (reference sequence). The CDR3 sequence is 14 residues long. DNA of the CDR3: TGTTCCAGCAGCTCAGCGACGGCCTCCTACGGGCAGTACTTC. It yields the protein CSSSSATASYGQYF.

The chain recombines TRBV4-3 with TRBJ1-2, with unresolved D. CDR1 is LGHNA and CDR2 is YSLEER in the germline V gene. The CDR3 has 14 residues. V was trimmed by 4 bases and J by 7 bases, leaving 16 bases between them. CDR3 DNA sequence: TGCGCCAGCAGCCCTTCCATGGAGATCGCTGGCTACACCTTC. This translates into CASSPSMEIAGYTF.

Turning to this clonotype: One end of the junction fails to match germline, which may point to a read error. The chain is built from TRBV11-2 and TRBJ2-1; the D call may be TRBD1 or TRBD2 (5 bases each). The CDR3 runs 14 residues. Germline loops: CDR1 SGHAT, CDR2 FQNNGV. The CDR3 nucleotides are TGTGCCAGGAGCCATCGAGGGGCCTACAATGAACAGGTCTTC. Protein: CARSHRGAYNEQVF.

Notes on this clonotype: The junction differs from germline at one of its ends, possibly a read error. The gene calls are TRBV7-8 and TRBJ2-1; TRBD2 matches 8 bases. Germline values: CDR1 SGHVS, CDR2 FQNEAQ. The CDR3 sequence is 17 residues long. In DNA form, the CDR3 reads TGTGCCAGCAGCAAAGCCACAACTAGCGGCTACTACGATGAGCAGTTCTTC. It specifies CASSKATTSGYYDEQFF.

As to this clonotype: At one end the junction does not follow the germline gene, possibly because of a read error. The V call is TRBV14, the J call TRBJ2-7; D uncertain. There are 12 residues in the CDR3. The germline CDR1 and CDR2 sequences are SGHDN and FVKESK. The CDR3 DNA reads as TGTGCCAGCAGCCAAGATTACGGAGAGCAATACTTC. Translated: CASSQDYGEQYF.

As concerns this clonotype: The junction departs from the called germline gene at one end, perhaps through a read error. The chain links TRBV4-1 to TRBJ2-1; 8 bases are shared with TRBD1. The CDR3 is made up of 16 amino acids. Germline V gene data show CDR1 as MGHRA and CDR2 as YSYEKL. CDR3 DNA: TGTGCCATCAGCCAAGTCTATGGACAGGGTGGGAATGAGCAGTTCTTC. Protein sequence: CAISQVYGQGGNEQFF.

This clonotype appeared many times. The gene calls are TRBV12-3 or TRBV12-4 and TRBJ2-2; TRBD2 might be the D (5 bases). Trimming cost V 0 bases and J 6 bases, with 8 bases left between them. The CDR3 has 14 residues. The CDR3 sequence: CASSLAEVSGELFF. The DNA of the CDR3 is TGTGCCAGCAGTTTAGCGGAGGTCTCCGGGGAGCTGTTTTTT.

Concerning this clonotype: A read error may be the cause here, since a much bigger clone is one base away. The V gene is TRBV28, the J gene TRBJ1-1; D is unclear. Germline V lookup: CDR1 MDHEN, CDR2 SYDVKM. The CDR3 covers 15 residues. V was pared by 5 bases and J by 0 bases, with 13 bases between. The chain's CDR3 is CASSAAGPMNTEAFF. The CDR3 nucleotides read TGTGCCAGCAGTGCCGCAGGCCCTATGAACACTGAAGCTTTCTTT.

The chain recombines TRBV29-1 with TRBJ2-2, with a tentative D call TRBD2 (6 bases). V lost 5 bases, J lost 4 bases, and 11 bases lay in between. This CDR3 contains 13 residues. Germline CDR1 is SQVTM and CDR2 is ANQGSEA. Here the CDR3 DNA reads TGCAGCGTTCAGCGGGCAAGCACCGGGGAGCTGTTTTTT. Residues: CSVQRASTGELFF.

Comments on this clonotype: The conserved phenylalanine or tryptophan is not found at the CDR3 terminus, so this likely reflects a read error. The CDR3 DNA reads TGTGCCAGCACCTACATGGGGGGCGCTGGCTACACCTCC. Protein product: CASTYMGGAGYTS. The rearrangement uses TRBV6-5 and TRBJ1-2; TRBD1 is a possible D gene (6 bases). Per the germline V gene, CDR1 is MNHEY and CDR2 is SVGAGI. Trimming left V 7 bases short and J 7 bases short, with 16 bases between. The CDR3 covers 13 residues.

Concerning this clonotype itself: This may stem from a read error, because a much larger clone lies one nucleotide away. The V call is TRBV14, the J call TRBJ1-4; D remains unclear. The CDR3 has 16 amino acids. Germline V gene data show CDR1 as SGHDN and CDR2 as FVKESK. Trimming left V 5 bases short and J 5 bases short, with 18 bases between. The CDR3: CASSERTRTGNEKLFF. CDR3 sequence (DNA): TGTGCCAGCAGCGAAAGGACCCGGACCGGGAATGAAAAACTGTTTTTT.

This clonotype appeared many times. The chain has TRBV28 and TRBJ2-7, with D unclear. Germline assignment: CDR1 MDHEN and CDR2 SYDVKM. Trimming pared 2 bases from V and 2 bases from J, leaving 4 bases between. This CDR3 has 12 amino acids. This CDR3 is CASSLRAYEQYF. The CDR3 nucleotides read TGTGCCAGCAGTTTAAGGGCCTACGAGCAGTACTTC.

This clonotype has just one count. Relative to the germline gene, one junction end is altered; a read error may explain this. This rearrangement joins TRBV5-6 to TRBJ2-7; weak D call: TRBD2 (8 bases). This CDR3 comprises 20 residues. Germline-derived CDR1 and CDR2 are SGHDT and YYEEEE. The CDR3 nucleotides read TGTACCAGCAGCTCGTTTGGGTGGTCAGGGGGGACTAGGGAAACCTACGAGCAGTACTTC. Translation: CTSSSFGWSGGTRETYEQYF. The full variable domain, rest sourced from reference TRBV5-6 and TRBJ2-7, is DAGVTQSPTHLIKTRGQQVTLRCSPKSGHDTVSWYQQALGQGPQFIFQYYEEEERQRGNFPDRFSGHQFPNYSSELNVNALLLGDSALYLCTSSSFGWSGGTRETYEQYFGPGTRLTVT.